This TCR beta chain appears in the sequencing data of a study of vaccination and CD4 T cells after COVID-19. Whole-study context: Collection of post-COVID samples occurred a median about 100 days after diagnosis, spanning a range of 35 to 161. Samples were taken after vaccination, a median of around 76 days after dose two, with a range of 14 to 241. Study outcomes and limitations: In convalescent patients, 304 of 307 vaccine-specific clones were spike mono-reactive. The median count of SARS-CoV-2-reactive clonotypes rose from around 20 to 38, not significantly.

Treatment reported: roughly 10-day PBMC culture with coronavirus spike peptide pools or control peptides (ViraFEST assay). The study sequenced cultured CD4+ T cell DNA using the Oncomine TCR Beta short-read assay. TCRdb re-derived calls from the PCR reads in MiXCR, one entry per CDR3 protein. The sample comprises over 9,000 distinct CDR3 sequences, about 57% of which are singletons, and 10% to 15% rests with the top ten. A note on this clonotype: Its antigen remains unidentified.

CDR3 length equals 13 residues. V lost 6 bases and J lost 2, with 10 bases in between. Germline CDR1 reads ENHRY; CDR2 reads SYGVKD. The TCR sequence derives from a human donor who had recovered from COVID-19. The rearrangement joins TRBV10-3 to TRBJ1-2; a possible D gene is TRBD1 (6 bases). The material sequenced was CD4+ T cells from blood, cultured in vitro. Written as DNA, the CDR3 is TGTGCCATCAGCCGGGACACCAACTATGGCTACACCTTC. Its protein product is CAISRDTNYGYTF.